A selection of T cell receptor beta chains follows, all from one sample in a study of T cell responses to AZD1222 COVID-19 vaccine. TCRdb's table, derived via immunoSEQ multiplex PCR, lists solely in-frame clones and lacks some. The sample has about 100,000 clones, approximately 90% seen once. The specimen comprised peripheral blood, sampled on day 0 of AZD1222 vaccination. The receptors shown here come from an adult in good health. Each CDR3 is given with its conserved first and last residue. Fields, in order: V gene, CDR3 length, J gene, CDR3 protein.

>TRBV7-9|12|TRBJ2-5
CASSNLQETQYF
>TRBV11-2|15|TRBJ1-4
CASSLGTGGNEKLFF
>TRBV6-6|14|TRBJ1-1
CASRRRYMNTEAFF
>TRBV4-1|14|TRBJ1-1
CASSHFDRNTEAFF
>TRBV19|16|TRBJ1-3
CASRTPLKGTGNTIYF
>TRBV5-1|14|TRBJ2-1
CASSLEPAGYEQFF
>TRBV19|13|TRBJ2-7
CASMGVSLDEQYF
>TRBV6-6|15|TRBJ1-4
CASSSYETGDEKLFF
>TRBV2|14|TRBJ1-5
CASSGDRSNQPQHF
>TRBV6-5|13|TRBJ1-1
CASSYLQGTEAFF
>TRBV6-6|13|TRBJ1-2
CASSVDRVGGYTF
>TRBV19|17|TRBJ1-6
CASSIDRDSSYNSPLHF
>TRBV11-2|13|TRBJ1-2
CASSLRQGLGYTF
>TRBV19|14|TRBJ1-1
CASSIILTAPEAFF
>TRBV7-9|16|TRBJ2-3
CASSLLAGTSTDTQYF
>TRBV11-2|14|TRBJ1-1
CASSLDGRGSEAFF
>TRBV19|18|TRBJ1-2
CASSPSSRQGARGGGYTF
>TRBV7-8|13|TRBJ1-4
CASSLDDGAKLFF
>TRBV19|14|TRBJ2-3
CASKGSGSTDTQYF
>TRBV19|15|TRBJ2-2
CASSSTRGRGGELFF
>TRBV6-1|11|TRBJ1-1
CASSSGTEAFF
>TRBV27|15|TRBJ2-1
CASSLGTSFVDEQFF
>TRBV27|11|TRBJ2-5
CATKLGETQYF
>TRBV28|17|TRBJ2-7
CASSLYVLGAFNNEQYF
>TRBV29-1|12|TRBJ1-2
CSVDQGPYGYTF
>TRBV20-1|15|TRBJ1-2
CSASFVAGTSYGYTF
>TRBV6-2/TRBV6-3|16|TRBJ1-5
CASSYLGGVMNQPQHF
>TRBV12-5|13|TRBJ2-1
CARSYSGGGEQFF
>TRBV7-9|13|TRBJ1-5
CASSSSGNQPQHF
>TRBV3-1/TRBV3-2|15|TRBJ1-2
CASRPWDLKGYGYTF
>TRBV11-2|12|TRBJ2-1
CASSFTRNEQFF
>TRBV12-3/TRBV12-4|11|TRBJ1-1
CASSLWQEAFF